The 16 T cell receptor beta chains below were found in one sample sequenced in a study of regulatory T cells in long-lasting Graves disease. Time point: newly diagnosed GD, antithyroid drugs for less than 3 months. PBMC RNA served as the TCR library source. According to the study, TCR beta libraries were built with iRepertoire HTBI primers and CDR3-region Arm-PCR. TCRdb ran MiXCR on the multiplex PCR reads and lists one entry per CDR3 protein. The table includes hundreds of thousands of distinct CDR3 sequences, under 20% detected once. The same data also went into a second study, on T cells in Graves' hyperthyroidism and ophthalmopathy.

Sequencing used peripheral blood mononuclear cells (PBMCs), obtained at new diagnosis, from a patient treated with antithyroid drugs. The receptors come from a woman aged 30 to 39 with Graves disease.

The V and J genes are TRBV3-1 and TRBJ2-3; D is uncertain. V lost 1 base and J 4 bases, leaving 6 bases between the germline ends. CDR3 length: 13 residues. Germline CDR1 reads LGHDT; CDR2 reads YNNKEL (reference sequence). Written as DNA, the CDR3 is TGTGCCAGCAGCCAAGGGAGCGCAGATACGCAGTATTTT. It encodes CASSQGSADTQYF.

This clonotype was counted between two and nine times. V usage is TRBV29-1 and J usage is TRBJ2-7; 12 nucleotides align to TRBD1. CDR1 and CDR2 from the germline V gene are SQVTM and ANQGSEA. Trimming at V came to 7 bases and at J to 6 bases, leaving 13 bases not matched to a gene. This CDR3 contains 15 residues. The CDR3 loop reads CSGGSPGQGAGEQYF. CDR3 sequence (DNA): TGCAGCGGTGGATCGCCGGGACAGGGGGCCGGCGAGCAGTACTTC.

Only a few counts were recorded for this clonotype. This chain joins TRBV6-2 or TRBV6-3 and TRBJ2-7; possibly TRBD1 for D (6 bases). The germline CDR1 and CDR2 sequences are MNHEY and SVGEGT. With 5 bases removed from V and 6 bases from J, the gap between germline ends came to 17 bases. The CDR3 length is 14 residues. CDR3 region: CASSGRGPLGEQYF. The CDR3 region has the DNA TGTGCCAGCAGTGGCAGGGGCCCGCTGGGCGAGCAGTACTTC.

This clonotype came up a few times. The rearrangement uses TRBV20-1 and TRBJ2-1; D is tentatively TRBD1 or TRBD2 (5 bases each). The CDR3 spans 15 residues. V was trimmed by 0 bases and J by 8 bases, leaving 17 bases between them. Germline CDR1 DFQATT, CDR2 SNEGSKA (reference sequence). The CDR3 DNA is TGCAGTGCTAGAGATTTAACCCGAGGGGACCATGAGCAGTTCTTC. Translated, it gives CSARDLTRGDHEQFF.

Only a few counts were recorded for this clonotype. CDR3 nucleotide sequence: TGCGCCAGCAGCTCCGGGGGAGGTGCCACCTCTGGGGCCAACGTCCTGACTTTC. The encoded protein is CASSSGGGATSGANVLTF. The rearrangement joins TRBV5-1 to TRBJ2-6; tentatively, D is TRBD2 (6 bases). Trimming took off 3 bases at V and 0 bases at J, with 16 bases between the two ends. CDR1 and CDR2 (germline): SGHRS, YFSETQ. The CDR3 sequence is 18 residues long.

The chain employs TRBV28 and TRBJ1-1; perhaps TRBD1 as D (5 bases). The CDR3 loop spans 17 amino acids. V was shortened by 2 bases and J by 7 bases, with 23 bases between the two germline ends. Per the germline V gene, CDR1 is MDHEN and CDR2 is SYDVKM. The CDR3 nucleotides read TGTGCCAGCAGTTTACTTTACGGTGACAGATTTTTTTGTGAAGCTTTCTTT. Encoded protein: CASSLLYGDRFFCEAFF.

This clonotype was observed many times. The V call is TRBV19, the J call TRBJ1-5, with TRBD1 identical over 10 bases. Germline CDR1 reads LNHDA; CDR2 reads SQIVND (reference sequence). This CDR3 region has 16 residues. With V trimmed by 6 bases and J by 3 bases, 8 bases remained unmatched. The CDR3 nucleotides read TGTGCCAGTAGCATCCGGGACAGGGGCGTCAATCAGCCCCAGCATTTT. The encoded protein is CASSIRDRGVNQPQHF.

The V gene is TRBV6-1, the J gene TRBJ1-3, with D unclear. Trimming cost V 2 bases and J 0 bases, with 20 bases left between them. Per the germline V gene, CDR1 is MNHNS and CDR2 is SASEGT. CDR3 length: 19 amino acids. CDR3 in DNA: TGTGCCAGCAGTGAATTGGTCGGTGTCAAAGTTCCCTCTGGAAACACCATATATTTT. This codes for CASSELVGVKVPSGNTIYF.

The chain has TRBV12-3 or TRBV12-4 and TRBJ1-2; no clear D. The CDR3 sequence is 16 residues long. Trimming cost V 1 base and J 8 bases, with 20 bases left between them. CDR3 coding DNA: TGTGCCAGCAGTTTAGGTCCCCGCGCCCCTTGGTACGGCTACACCTTC. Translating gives CASSLGPRAPWYGYTF.

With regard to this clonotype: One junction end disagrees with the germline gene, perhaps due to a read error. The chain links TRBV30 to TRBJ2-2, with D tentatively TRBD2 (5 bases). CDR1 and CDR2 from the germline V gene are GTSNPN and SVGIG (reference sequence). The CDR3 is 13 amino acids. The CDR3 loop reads CAWSRSSTGELLF. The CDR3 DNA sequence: TGCGCCTGGAGTCGGTCCTCTACCGGGGAGCTGCTTTTT.

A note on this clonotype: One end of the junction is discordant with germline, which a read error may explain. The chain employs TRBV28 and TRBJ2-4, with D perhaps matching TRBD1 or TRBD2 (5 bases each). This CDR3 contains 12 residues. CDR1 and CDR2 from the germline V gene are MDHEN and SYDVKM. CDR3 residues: CASGPELRGGTF. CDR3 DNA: TGTGCCAGCGGTCCCGAGTTGAGGGGCGGTACCTTC.

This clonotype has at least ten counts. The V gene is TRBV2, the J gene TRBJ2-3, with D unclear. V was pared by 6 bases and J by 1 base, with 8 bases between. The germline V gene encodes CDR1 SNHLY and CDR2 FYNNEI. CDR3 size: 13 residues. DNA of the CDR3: TGTGCCAGCAGGGTCGATGGCACAGATACGCAGTATTTT. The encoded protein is CASRVDGTDTQYF.

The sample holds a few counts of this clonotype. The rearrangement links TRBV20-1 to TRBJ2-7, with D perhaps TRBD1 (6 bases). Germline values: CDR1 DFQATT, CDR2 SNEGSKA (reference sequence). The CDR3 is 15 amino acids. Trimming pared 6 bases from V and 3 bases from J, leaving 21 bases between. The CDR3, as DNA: TGCAGTGCAAGGGGGATCGGGGACCAGAACTACGAGCAGTACTTC. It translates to CSARGIGDQNYEQYF.

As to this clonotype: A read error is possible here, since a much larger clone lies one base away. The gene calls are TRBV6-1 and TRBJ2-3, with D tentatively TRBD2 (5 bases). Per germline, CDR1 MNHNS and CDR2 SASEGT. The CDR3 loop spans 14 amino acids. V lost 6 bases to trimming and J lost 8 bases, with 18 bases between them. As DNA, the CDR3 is TGTGCCAGCAGCTTTTCCGAGGTAGGAGGTACGCAGTATTTT. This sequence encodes CASSFSEVGGTQYF.

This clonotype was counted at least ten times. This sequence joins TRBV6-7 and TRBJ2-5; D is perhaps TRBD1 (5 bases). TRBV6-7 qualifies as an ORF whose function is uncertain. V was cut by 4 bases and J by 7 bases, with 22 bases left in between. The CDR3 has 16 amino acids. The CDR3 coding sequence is TGTGCCAGCAGTTGCACGTGGCAAACAGGAATACGGACCCAGTACTTC. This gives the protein CASSCTWQTGIRTQYF.

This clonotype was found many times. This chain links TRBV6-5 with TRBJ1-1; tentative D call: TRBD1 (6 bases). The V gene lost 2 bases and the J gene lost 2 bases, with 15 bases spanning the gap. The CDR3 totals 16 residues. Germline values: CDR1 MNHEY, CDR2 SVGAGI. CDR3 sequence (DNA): TGTGCCAGCAGTTACCCACAGGGCTTCCTTAACACTGAAGCTTTCTTT. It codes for CASSYPQGFLNTEAFF.